Shown below are 32 T cell receptor beta chains from a single sample sequenced in a study of spatial heterogeneity in lung cancer. Time point of the sample: blood at routine non-recurrence follow-up after resection. Each CDR3 protein gets one entry after TCRdb re-called the 5' RACE reads with MiXCR. Of under 20,000 distinct CDR3 sequences in the sample, about 20% were seen once. The sequencing used PBMCs, collected at follow-up. The receptors derive from a male donor with early-stage non-small cell lung cancer.

This clonotype was counted a few times. The chain has TRBV19 and TRBJ1-5, with 9 bases matching TRBD1. Germline CDR1 LNHDA, CDR2 SQIVND (reference sequence). The CDR3 is 16 amino acids. Losses at the gene ends were 6 bases for V and 5 bases for J; bases not matched to a gene: 11. The CDR3 reads CASSLSNRGLDQPQHF. CDR3 nucleotide sequence: TGTGCCAGTAGCCTCTCGAACAGGGGGCTCGATCAGCCCCAGCATTTT.

The rearrangement links TRBV11-3 to TRBJ2-3; D unclear. Germline V gene sequence: CDR1 SGHNT, CDR2 YENEEA. Trimming removed 4 bases from V and 2 bases from J, with 13 bases in between. The length of the CDR3 is 15 residues. In DNA, the CDR3 is TGTGCCAGCAGCTCCTCCCTGGCCAACACAGATACGCAGTATTTT. This sequence encodes CASSSSLANTDTQYF.

This clonotype was counted at least ten times. The chain carries TRBV7-9 and TRBJ2-3, with 9 bases that match TRBD2. Trimming removed 6 bases from V and 2 bases from J; junction bases left unmatched: 9. This CDR3 region has 16 residues. CDR1 is SEHNR and CDR2 is FQNEAQ in the germline V gene (reference sequence). DNA of the CDR3: TGTGCCAGCAGACCTAGACTAGCGGTGCTCACAGATACGCAGTATTTT. Protein product: CASRPRLAVLTDTQYF.

This clonotype was counted ten times or more. The V call is TRBV4-2, the J call TRBJ2-2, with D perhaps matching TRBD2 (6 bases). V was trimmed by 4 bases and J by 0 bases, leaving 18 bases between them. The CDR3 runs 18 residues. Germline loops: CDR1 LGHNA, CDR2 YNFKEQ. For the CDR3, the DNA is TGTGCCAGCAGCCCGCAAGAAGTCTCTAGCGCGAACACCGGGGAGCTGTTTTTT. This sequence encodes CASSPQEVSSANTGELFF.

The V and J genes are TRBV5-5 and TRBJ2-7; possibly TRBD1 for D (5 bases). Trimming left V 9 bases short and J 2 bases short, with 15 bases between. CDR3 length equals 13 residues. Germline loops: CDR1 SGHKS, CDR2 YYEKEE (reference sequence). The CDR3 loop is CAILSTGPYEQYF. The CDR3 DNA reads as TGTGCCATCCTATCTACAGGTCCCTACGAGCAGTACTTC.

In its sample, this clonotype was seen a few times. This rearrangement joins TRBV3-1 to TRBJ2-1; D is unclear. The V end lost 8 bases, the J end lost 4 bases, and 15 bases lay between the germline ends. The CDR3 has 14 amino acids. Germline values: CDR1 LGHDT, CDR2 YNNKEL (reference sequence). CDR3 amino acids: CASQPADFYNEQFF. CDR3 sequence (DNA): TGTGCCAGCCAGCCAGCCGATTTTTACAATGAGCAGTTCTTC.

The V call is TRBV10-3, the J call TRBJ2-5; D not resolved. Trimming took 5 bases from V and 5 from J, leaving 9 bases between them. Germline V lookup: CDR1 ENHRY, CDR2 SYGVKD. The CDR3 has 12 amino acids. CDR3: CAISPIGETQYF. CDR3 nucleotides: TGTGCCATCAGTCCCATTGGGGAGACCCAGTACTTC.

The chain recombines TRBV4-1 with TRBJ2-2; TRBD1 is a possible D gene (6 bases). Germline V CDR1 and CDR2: MGHRA, YSYEKL. The germline V and J ends were trimmed by 1 base and 5 bases, with 14 bases remaining between them. The CDR3 extends over 16 amino acids. CDR3: CASSQVQGSRTGELFF. In DNA, the CDR3 is TGCGCCAGCAGCCAAGTACAGGGAAGCAGAACCGGGGAGCTGTTTTTT.

This clonotype has a handful of counts. This chain joins TRBV20-1 and TRBJ2-7, with D tentatively TRBD1 (6 bases). The CDR3 is 13 residues long. V was cut by 6 bases and J by 0 bases, with 12 bases left in between. Germline V gene sequence: CDR1 DFQATT, CDR2 SNEGSKA (reference sequence). The CDR3 nucleotides are TGCAGTGCAGACAGGTCCCTCTCCTACGAGCAGTACTTC. Translation: CSADRSLSYEQYF.

V gene TRBV5-4 combines with J gene TRBJ1-2; 10 positions agree with TRBD1. J was trimmed by 4 bases and V by 5 bases; bases with no gene match: 8. The CDR3 has 15 residues. Looked up from germline, CDR1 is SGHNT and CDR2 is YYREEE (reference sequence). CDR3 amino acids: CASRPTGGIGYGYTF. The CDR3 DNA is TGTGCCAGCAGACCGACAGGGGGCATTGGCTATGGCTACACCTTC.

The V and J genes are TRBV9 and TRBJ1-5; D uncertain. Germline V gene sequence: CDR1 SGDLS, CDR2 YYNGEE. Trimming removed 3 bases at V and 5 bases at J, with 12 bases between. The CDR3 contains 14 residues. DNA of the CDR3: TGTGCCAGCAGCGCCCACACCGTCTATCAGCCCCAGCATTTT. It specifies CASSAHTVYQPQHF.

The rearrangement uses TRBV12-2 and TRBJ2-4; TRBD1, the D gene given by the table, was not confirmed from the DNA. TRBV12-2 is classified as a pseudogene. The CDR3 loop spans 22 amino acids. This CDR3 reads CASRLATRETGGFYQGKNIQYF. The CDR3 DNA sequence: TGTGCAAGTCGCTTAGCGACTCGGGAAACAGGGGGTTTTTATCAAGGCAAAAACATTCAGTACTTC.

This clonotype was picked up a small number of times. The chain recombines TRBV12-3 or TRBV12-4 with TRBJ2-7; the D gene is possibly TRBD2 (6 bases). CDR3 length equals 15 residues. V dropped 2 bases and J dropped 1 base, with 12 bases sitting between them. CDR3 in DNA: TGTGCCAGCAGTTTATCGGAGGGGATTTCCTACGAGCAGTACTTC. As protein: CASSLSEGISYEQYF.

There are a few counts of this clonotype. The chain is built from TRBV20-1 and TRBJ2-7, with 8 bases matching TRBD2. V gave up 6 bases and J gave up 7 bases; unmatched junction bases: 14. The CDR3 consists of 14 residues. Germline V gene lookup returns CDR1 DFQATT and CDR2 SNEGSKA (reference sequence). This CDR3 is CSAVGTSDGMEQYF. The DNA of the CDR3 is TGCAGTGCCGTCGGGACTAGTGATGGTATGGAGCAGTACTTC.

The table lists this clonotype with a few counts. The gene calls are TRBV12-3 or TRBV12-4 and TRBJ2-3; 16 nucleotides line up with TRBD2. V lost 7 bases, J lost 0 bases, and 7 bases stayed unmatched. The CDR3 loop spans 18 amino acids. The chain's CDR3 is CASTAGLAGGPSTDTQYF. The CDR3 region has the DNA TGTGCCAGCACCGCGGGACTAGCGGGGGGGCCTAGCACAGATACGCAGTATTTT.

The table lists this clonotype with many counts. The V gene is TRBV20-1, the J gene TRBJ2-7, with TRBD2 identical over 7 bases. CDR1 and CDR2 from the germline V gene are DFQATT and SNEGSKA (reference sequence). Losses at the gene ends were 0 bases for V and 2 bases for J; bases not matched to a gene: 10. The CDR3 is 16 residues long. The DNA for the CDR3 is TGCAGTGCTAGAGATGCCCAGCGGGGCGATCCCTACGAGCAGTACTTC. Translated, it gives CSARDAQRGDPYEQYF.

This chain connects TRBV4-1 to TRBJ1-1, with 7 positions matching TRBD1. The V segment lost 7 bases and the J segment 3 bases; nucleotides outside the gene matches: 8. The germline CDR1 and CDR2 sequences are MGHRA and YSYEKL. This CDR3 contains 14 residues. This CDR3 reads CASTFRGRDTEAFF. The DNA of the CDR3 is TGCGCCAGCACGTTCAGGGGGAGAGACACTGAAGCTTTCTTT.

This clonotype was counted ten times or more. The rearrangement uses TRBV6-1 and TRBJ2-3; tentatively, D is TRBD2 (5 bases). CDR1 is MNHNS, CDR2 SASEGT, per germline. V was clipped by 4 bases and J by 6 bases, with 11 bases between them. CDR3 length: 13 amino acids. CDR3 in amino acids: CASSVSWEDTQYF. CDR3 nucleotides: TGTGCCAGCAGTGTTAGTTGGGAGGATACGCAGTATTTT.

This clonotype came up a few times. The chain couples TRBV30 to TRBJ2-7; D is perhaps TRBD1 or TRBD2 (5 bases each). This CDR3 contains 12 residues. Trimming shortened V by 0 bases and J by 6 bases, and 9 bases separated the two germline ends. The germline gives CDR1 GTSNPN, CDR2 SVGIG (reference sequence). DNA for the CDR3: TGTGCCTGGAGTGTACTGAGGGGCGAGCAGTACTTC. It specifies CAWSVLRGEQYF.

On this clonotype itself: This CDR3 is missing its conserved last phenylalanine or tryptophan, likely due to a read error. V usage is TRBV6-5 and J usage is TRBJ1-2; D gene ambiguous. Per germline, CDR1 MNHEY and CDR2 SVGAGI. The CDR3 sequence is 13 residues long. With 5 bases removed from V and 8 bases from J, the gap between germline ends came to 15 bases. CDR3 region: CASSRLTWEGYTL. The DNA of the CDR3 is TGTGCCAGCAGTCGACTGACATGGGAAGGCTACACCTTG.

This clonotype is large. The chain employs TRBV7-2 and TRBJ2-7; D is perhaps TRBD1 (5 bases). Trimming cost V 4 bases and J 1 base, with 11 bases left between them. Looked up from germline, CDR1 is SGHTA and CDR2 is FQGNSA. The CDR3 contains 14 residues. CDR3 in amino acids: CASSSRQRSYEQYF. In DNA, the CDR3 is TGTGCCAGCAGCTCCAGACAGAGATCCTACGAGCAGTACTTC.

This clonotype was found a few times. The chain combines TRBV25-1 with TRBJ2-7, with 9 nucleotides matching TRBD2. The J segment lost 2 bases and the V segment lost 8 bases, leaving 7 bases of the junction unmatched. This CDR3 comprises 14 residues. Germline lookup yields CDR1 MGHDK and CDR2 SYGVNS. The CDR3 region has the DNA TGTGCCAGCGTGGCGCGGGGGGGTGCCTACGAGCAGTACTTC. Translation gives CASVARGGAYEQYF.

This clonotype came up a few times. The J gene is TRBJ2-7, the V gene TRBV4-1; 10 nucleotides align to TRBD1. The CDR3 spans 15 residues. Germline assignment: CDR1 MGHRA and CDR2 YSYEKL. The V gene end was trimmed by 5 bases and the J gene end by 2 bases; junction bases not matched to a gene: 6. Here the CDR3 DNA reads TGCGCCAGCAGCTGGGGGACAGGGGCCACCTACGAGCAGTACTTC. This codes for CASSWGTGATYEQYF.

This clonotype was recorded at least ten times. The J gene is TRBJ2-7, the V gene TRBV6-6; D assignment may be TRBD1 or TRBD2 (5 bases each). Trimming shortened V by 6 bases and J by 6 bases, and 21 bases separated the two germline ends. CDR3 length: 15 residues. CDR1 is MNHNY and CDR2 is SVGAGI in the germline V gene (reference sequence). CDR3 sequence (DNA): TGTGCCAGCAGGGGGGATGGTCAGGGTCTAGGCGAGCAGTACTTC. It codes for CASRGDGQGLGEQYF.

The sample holds a few counts of this clonotype. V and J are TRBV20-1 and TRBJ2-7; maybe TRBD1 (5 bases). This CDR3 has 14 residues. Germline CDR1 is DFQATT and CDR2 is SNEGSKA (reference sequence). V dropped 5 bases and J dropped 0 bases, with 14 bases sitting between them. The CDR3 DNA reads TGCAGTGCTTACCCTGGACATCTCTCCTACGAGCAGTACTTC. Translated, it gives CSAYPGHLSYEQYF.

In its sample, this clonotype was seen many times. The genes are TRBV20-1 and TRBJ2-7; 9 nucleotides match TRBD1. This CDR3 is built from 14 residues. J gave up 5 bases and V 4 bases, and 9 bases lay outside the gene matches. CDR1 is DFQATT, CDR2 SNEGSKA, per germline (reference sequence). The CDR3 region is CSAITGTGRHEQYF. The CDR3 DNA reads as TGCAGTGCTATAACCGGGACAGGGCGGCACGAGCAGTACTTC.

This clonotype is medium-sized (0.01 to 0.1%). The chain couples TRBV18 to TRBJ2-7; 7 nucleotides align to TRBD1. Germline CDR1 and CDR2: KGHSH and LQKENI. The CDR3 sequence is 17 residues long. V lost 3 bases, J lost 0 bases, and 11 bases stayed unmatched. The CDR3 nucleotides are TGTGCCAGCTCACCCCAGACAGGGTCGATATTCTCCTACGAGCAGTACTTC. Its translation is CASSPQTGSIFSYEQYF.

The CDR3 loop reads CASSPGRGQTGELFF. The CDR3 DNA reads as TGTGCCAGCAGTCCGGGCAGGGGGCAAACCGGGGAGCTGTTTTTT. The J gene is TRBJ2-2, the V gene TRBV11-3, with TRBD1 identical over 8 bases. Looked up from germline, CDR1 is SGHNT and CDR2 is YENEEA. Trimming removed 6 bases from V and 5 bases from J; junction bases left unmatched: 8. This CDR3 is built from 15 residues.

By proportion, this clonotype is medium-sized. The chain couples TRBV2 to TRBJ2-3; D possibly corresponds to TRBD1 (6 bases). V shed 6 bases and J shed 0 bases, with 13 bases lying between them. The germline gives CDR1 SNHLY, CDR2 FYNNEI. There are 15 residues in the CDR3. The CDR3 sequence is CASSSRRGSTDTQYF. CDR3 DNA sequence: TGTGCCAGCAGCTCTCGCAGGGGCAGCACAGATACGCAGTATTTT.

In DNA, the CDR3 is TGTGCCAGCAGCTTGGCCCTAGGGACAGCGCAAGAGACCCAGTACTTC. Translating gives CASSLALGTAQETQYF. The J gene is TRBJ2-5, the V gene TRBV5-8; 7 bases fit TRBD1. Germline V gene lookup returns CDR1 SGHTS and CDR2 YDEGEE. The CDR3 sequence is 16 residues long. Losses at the gene ends were 0 bases for V and 2 bases for J; bases not matched to a gene: 7.

The rearrangement links TRBV7-9 to TRBJ1-5, with TRBD1 as a possible D gene (5 bases). This CDR3 comprises 13 residues. Trimming took 5 bases from V and 4 from J, leaving 9 bases between them. Germline CDR1 and CDR2: SEHNR and FQNEAQ (reference sequence). The CDR3: CASSRQWNQPQHF. DNA for the CDR3: TGTGCCAGCAGCCGACAGTGGAATCAGCCCCAGCATTTT.

This clonotype was counted only a few times. The chain uses TRBV12-3 or TRBV12-4 and TRBJ2-4; no firm D call. This CDR3 spans 14 amino acids. Trimming left V 3 bases short and J 7 bases short, with 13 bases between. The CDR3 sequence: CASSFQSGGNIQYF. CDR3 DNA sequence: TGTGCCAGCAGTTTCCAATCGGGCGGCAACATTCAGTACTTC.